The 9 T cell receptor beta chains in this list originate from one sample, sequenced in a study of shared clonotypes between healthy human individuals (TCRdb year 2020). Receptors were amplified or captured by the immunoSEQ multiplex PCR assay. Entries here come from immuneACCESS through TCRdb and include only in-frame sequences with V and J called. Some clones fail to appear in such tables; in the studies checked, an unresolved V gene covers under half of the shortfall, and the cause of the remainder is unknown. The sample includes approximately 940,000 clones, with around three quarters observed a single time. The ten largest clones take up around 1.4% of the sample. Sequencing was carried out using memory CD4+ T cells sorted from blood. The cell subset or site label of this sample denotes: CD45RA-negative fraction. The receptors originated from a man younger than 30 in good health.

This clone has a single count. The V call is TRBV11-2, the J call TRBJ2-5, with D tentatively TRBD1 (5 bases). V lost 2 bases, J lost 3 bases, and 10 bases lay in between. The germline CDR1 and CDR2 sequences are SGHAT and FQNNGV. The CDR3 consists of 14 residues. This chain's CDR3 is CASSLRGPKETQYF. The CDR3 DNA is TGTGCCAGCAGCTTAAGGGGCCCCAAAGAGACCCAGTACTTC.

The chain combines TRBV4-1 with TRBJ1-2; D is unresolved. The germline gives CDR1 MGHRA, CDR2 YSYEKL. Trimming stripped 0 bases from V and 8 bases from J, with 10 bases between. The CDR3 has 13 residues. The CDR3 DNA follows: TGCGCCAGCAGCCAAGATCGAGGCCGAGGCTACACCTTC. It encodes CASSQDRGRGYTF.

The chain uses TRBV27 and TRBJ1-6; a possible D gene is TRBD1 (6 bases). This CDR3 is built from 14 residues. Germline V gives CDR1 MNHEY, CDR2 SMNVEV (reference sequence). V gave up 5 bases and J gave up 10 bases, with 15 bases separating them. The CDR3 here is CASSLTAGESPLHF. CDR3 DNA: TGTGCCAGCAGTCTAACCGCAGGGGAATCACCCCTCCACTTT.

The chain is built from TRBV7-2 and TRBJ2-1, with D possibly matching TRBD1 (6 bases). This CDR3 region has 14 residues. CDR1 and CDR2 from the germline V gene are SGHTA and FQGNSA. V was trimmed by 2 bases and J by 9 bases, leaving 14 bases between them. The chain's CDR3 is CASSLSGVGGEQFF. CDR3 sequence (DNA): TGTGCCAGCAGCTTATCAGGGGTCGGTGGTGAGCAGTTCTTC.

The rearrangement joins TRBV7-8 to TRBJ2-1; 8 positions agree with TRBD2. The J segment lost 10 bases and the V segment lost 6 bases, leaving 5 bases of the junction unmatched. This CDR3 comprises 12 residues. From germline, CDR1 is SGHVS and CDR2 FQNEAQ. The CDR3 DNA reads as TGTGCCAGCAGTCGGGAGGGCAGGGAGCAGTTCTTC. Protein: CASSREGREQFF.

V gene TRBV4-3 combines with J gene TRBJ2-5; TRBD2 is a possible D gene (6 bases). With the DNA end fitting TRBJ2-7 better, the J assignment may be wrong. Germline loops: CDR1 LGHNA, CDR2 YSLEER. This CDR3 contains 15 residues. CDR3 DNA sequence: TGCGCCAGCAGCCAAGATCTGCAGGGACTCTACGAGCAGTACTTC. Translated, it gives CASSQDLQGLYEQYF.

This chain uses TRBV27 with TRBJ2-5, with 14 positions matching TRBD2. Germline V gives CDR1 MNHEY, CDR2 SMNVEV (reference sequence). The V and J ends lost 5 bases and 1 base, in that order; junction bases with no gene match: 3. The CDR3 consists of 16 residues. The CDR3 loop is CASSAGLAGGQETQYF. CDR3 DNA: TGTGCCAGCAGTGCAGGACTAGCGGGGGGCCAAGAGACCCAGTACTTC.

In DNA, the CDR3 is TGTGCCAGTTCGGACAGGCGCCTTAATGAAAAACTGTTTTTT. Amino acid sequence: CASSDRRLNEKLFF. The chain joins TRBV19 to TRBJ1-4, with 7 bases aligning to TRBD1. V shed 8 bases and J 4 bases; nucleotides not matched to a gene: 7. The CDR3 is made up of 14 amino acids. CDR1 is LNHDA, CDR2 SQIVND, per germline (reference sequence).

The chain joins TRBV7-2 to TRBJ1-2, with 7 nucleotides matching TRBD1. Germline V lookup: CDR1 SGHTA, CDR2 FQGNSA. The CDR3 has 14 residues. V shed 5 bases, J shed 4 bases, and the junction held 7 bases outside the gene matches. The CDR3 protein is CASSPGQWGYGYTF. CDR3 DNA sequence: TGTGCCAGCAGCCCGGGACAGTGGGGCTATGGCTACACCTTC. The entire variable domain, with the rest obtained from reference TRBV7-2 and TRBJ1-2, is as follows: GAGVSQSPSNKVTEKGKDVELRCDPISGHTALYWYRQSLGQGLEFLIYFQGNSAPDKSGLPSDRFSAERTGGSVSTLTIQRTQQEDSAVYLCASSPGQWGYGYTFGSGTRLTVV.